These T cell receptor beta chains were read from a single sample in a study of T cell changes during pregnancy in multiple sclerosis. The repertoire was sequenced with immunoSEQ multiplex PCR; TCRdb's copy has only in-frame clones and lacks some. The table has about 42,000 clones, about 87% seen once. The sample in question was CD4+ T cells from peripheral blood mononuclear cells, obtained in the second trimester of pregnancy. These receptors all come from a female donor with multiple sclerosis, enrolled in a pregnancy study. Both conserved end residues are part of each CDR3. The D gene is left open where the match is weak. Clone size is shown for a subset of rows, as once, few, many or a class of expanded clone.

v_call	j_call	d_call	clone_size	cdr3_aa	cdr3_nt
TRBV7-2	TRBJ1-2	-	-	CASSNFQGALGYTF	TGTGCCAGCAGCAATTTCCAGGGCGCGTTGGGCTACACCTTC
TRBV2	TRBJ1-4	TRBD1	-	CASSSDRAASRKLFF	TGTGCCAGCAGTAGTGACAGGGCCGCGTCTAGAAAACTGTTTTTT
TRBV11-2	TRBJ2-1	TRBD2	-	CASSALHGRDIYEQFF	TGTGCCAGCAGCGCCCTCCACGGGAGGGACATTTATGAGCAGTTCTTC
TRBV5-4	TRBJ1-1	TRBD1	-	CASSRPGQGRGGGEAFF	TGTGCCAGCAGCCGACCGGGACAGGGTCGTGGAGGGGGTGAAGCTTTCTTT
TRBV11-2	TRBJ2-1	TRBD2	-	CASSLGSSGRYNEQFF	TGTGCCAGCAGCTTAGGTTCTAGCGGGAGATACAATGAGCAGTTCTTC
TRBV19	TRBJ1-5	TRBD1	-	CASSGQFNQPQHF	TGTGCCAGCTCGGGACAGTTTAATCAGCCCCAGCATTTT
TRBV19	TRBJ2-1	TRBD2	-	CASSPGLVDYNEQFF	TGTGCCAGTAGCCCGGGACTAGTCGACTACAATGAGCAGTTCTTC
TRBV14	TRBJ2-1	TRBD2	-	CASSPVSGRANEQFF	TGTGCCAGCAGCCCTGTTAGCGGGAGGGCCAATGAGCAGTTCTTC
TRBV7-2	TRBJ2-3	TRBD2	-	CASSFSGRRSTDTQYF	TGTGCCAGCAGCTTTAGCGGGAGAAGGAGCACAGATACGCAGTATTTT
TRBV23-1	TRBJ1-2	TRBD1	-	CASSRSGTGTNYGYTF	TGCGCCAGCAGTCGATCCGGGACAGGCACTAACTATGGCTACACCTTC
TRBV7-2	TRBJ2-2	TRBD2	-	CASSSGLAGGTGELFF	TGTGCCAGCAGCTCCGGACTAGCGGGAGGCACCGGGGAGCTGTTTTTT
TRBV29-1	TRBJ2-7	-	-	CSVSQGPGGEQYF	TGCAGCGTTTCGCAGGGGCCCGGCGGCGAGCAGTACTTC
TRBV2	TRBJ2-1	TRBD2	-	CASRPSGRLGNEQFF	TGTGCCAGCAGGCCTAGCGGGAGGCTGGGGAATGAGCAGTTCTTC
TRBV7-2	TRBJ2-5	-	-	CASSFTLETQYF	TGTGCCAGCAGCTTTACATTGGAGACCCAGTACTTC
TRBV5-6	TRBJ2-7	-	once	CASSPAQRFFYEQYF	TGTGCCAGCAGCCCAGCCCAGCGTTTCTTCTACGAGCAGTACTTC
TRBV4-3	TRBJ1-5	TRBD1	-	CASSLHRGAGPQHF	TGCGCCAGCAGCCTCCACAGGGGAGCGGGGCCCCAGCATTTT
TRBV5-1	TRBJ2-5	TRBD2	-	CASSPGGLAGVETQYF	TGCGCCAGCAGCCCCGGCGGACTAGCGGGAGTAGAGACCCAGTACTTC
TRBV5-1	TRBJ2-5	TRBD1	-	CASSSGGFPQETQYF	TGCGCCAGCAGCTCAGGGGGTTTCCCCCAAGAGACCCAGTACTTC
TRBV12-2	TRBJ2-3	-	-	CASRFQRLPEECCTDTQYF	TGTGCAAGTCGCTTTCAGCGGCTGCCCGAGGAATGTTGCACAGATACGCAGTATTTT
TRBV4-1	TRBJ2-2	TRBD2	-	CASSHTQLAGGINGELFF	TGCGCCAGCAGCCATACCCAGCTAGCGGGAGGTATTAACGGGGAGCTGTTTTTT
TRBV7-2	TRBJ2-2	-	few	CASTMNTGELFF	TGTGCCAGCACCATGAACACCGGGGAGCTGTTTTTT
TRBV6-1	TRBJ2-7	-	-	CASSGPLRGYEQYF	TGTGCCAGCAGTGGCCCTTTACGGGGCTACGAGCAGTACTTC
TRBV9	TRBJ1-3	-	-	CASSVQGSPGNTIYF	TGTGCCAGCAGCGTCCAGGGGAGCCCTGGAAACACCATATATTTT
TRBV6-5	TRBJ2-7	TRBD2	-	CASSPLAGIYEQYF	TGTGCCAGCAGTCCATTAGCGGGGATCTACGAGCAGTACTTC
TRBV7-2	TRBJ2-7	TRBD2	-	CASSLFTAGGTYEQYF	TGTGCCAGCAGCTTATTCACGGCGGGAGGTACCTACGAGCAGTACTTC
TRBV6-1	TRBJ1-2	TRBD1	-	CASSAGQGAGYTF	TGTGCCAGCAGTGCGGGACAGGGGGCCGGCTACACCTTC
TRBV15	TRBJ2-5	-	-	CATSNGRGNQETQYF	TGTGCCACCAGCAATGGGCGGGGTAACCAAGAGACCCAGTACTTC
TRBV6-1	TRBJ2-2	-	-	CASSQGPSTGELFF	TGTGCCAGCAGTCAGGGGCCATCCACCGGGGAGCTGTTTTTT
TRBV6-1	TRBJ2-7	TRBD1	-	CASGRRGTGTYEQYF	TGTGCCAGCGGTCGGAGGGGGACAGGGACCTACGAGCAGTACTTC
TRBV9	TRBJ2-2	-	-	CASSVAANTGELFF	TGTGCCAGCAGCGTAGCGGCGAACACCGGGGAGCTGTTTTTT
TRBV19	TRBJ2-6	-	-	CASSGDGASVLTF	TGTGCCAGTTCAGGAGATGGGGCCAGCGTCCTGACTTTC
TRBV2	TRBJ1-5	TRBD1	-	CASSDAGGRGNQPQHF	TGTGCCAGCAGTGACGCAGGGGGTCGGGGCAATCAGCCCCAGCATTTT
TRBV19	TRBJ2-1	TRBD1	-	CASRETGGNNEQFF	TGTGCCAGTAGGGAGACAGGGGGCAATAATGAGCAGTTCTTC
TRBV18	TRBJ2-1	TRBD2	-	CASSFRLAGDPNEQFF	TGTGCCAGCTCATTCAGACTAGCGGGAGACCCCAATGAGCAGTTCTTC
TRBV2	TRBJ2-7	TRBD2	-	CASTSGRARRAEQYF	TGTGCCAGCACTAGCGGGAGGGCCAGGAGGGCCGAGCAGTACTTC
TRBV29-1	TRBJ1-1	-	-	CSVRGGRTSTEAFF	TGCAGCGTCCGTGGAGGGCGAACAAGCACTGAAGCTTTCTTT
TRBV28	TRBJ1-5	-	once	CASRSSAFPYSNQPQHF	TGTGCCAGCAGATCCTCAGCGTTCCCATATAGCAATCAGCCCCAGCATTTT
TRBV2	TRBJ2-2	-	-	CASSWDTGTGELFF	TGTGCCAGCAGTTGGGACACCGGCACCGGGGAGCTGTTTTTT
TRBV10-3	TRBJ2-7	TRBD1	-	CAISGDRQGHEQYF	TGTGCCATCAGTGGGGACAGGCAGGGCCACGAGCAGTACTTC
TRBV5-1	TRBJ2-1	TRBD1	-	CASSLGGTASEQFF	TGCGCCAGCAGCTTGGGGGGGACAGCAAGTGAGCAGTTCTTC
TRBV29-1	TRBJ2-2	TRBD2	-	CSVESLAGRTGELFF	TGCAGCGTTGAGTCACTAGCGGGGAGAACCGGGGAGCTGTTTTTT
TRBV7-6	TRBJ2-1	-	-	CASSLVQAYNEQFF	TGTGCCAGCAGCTTAGTCCAAGCTTACAATGAGCAGTTCTTC
TRBV19	TRBJ2-2	-	-	CASSISRRRGNTGELFF	TGTGCCAGTAGTATTAGTCGAAGGAGGGGGAACACCGGGGAGCTGTTTTTT
TRBV7-9	TRBJ2-7	-	few	CASSLGGPGTIYEQYF	TGTGCCAGCAGCTTAGGGGGGCCGGGGACTATTTACGAGCAGTACTTC
TRBV6-1	TRBJ1-1	-	once	CASSEGLRNTEAFF	TGTGCCAGCAGTGAAGGTTTGAGGAACACTGAAGCTTTCTTT
TRBV6-5	TRBJ2-7	-	-	CASSYAGLRIGEQYF	TGTGCCAGCAGTTATGCGGGGTTGAGAATAGGAGAGCAGTACTTC
TRBV27	TRBJ2-7	TRBD1	-	CASRGTGERTYEQYF	TGTGCCAGCAGGGGGACAGGGGAACGGACCTACGAGCAGTACTTC
TRBV2	TRBJ2-7	-	-	CASSSEFEQYF	TGTGCCAGCAGTAGCGAGTTCGAGCAGTACTTC
TRBV5-8	TRBJ1-1	TRBD1	few	CASSLRQGAFF	TGTGCCAGCAGCTTGCGACAGGGGGCTTTCTTT